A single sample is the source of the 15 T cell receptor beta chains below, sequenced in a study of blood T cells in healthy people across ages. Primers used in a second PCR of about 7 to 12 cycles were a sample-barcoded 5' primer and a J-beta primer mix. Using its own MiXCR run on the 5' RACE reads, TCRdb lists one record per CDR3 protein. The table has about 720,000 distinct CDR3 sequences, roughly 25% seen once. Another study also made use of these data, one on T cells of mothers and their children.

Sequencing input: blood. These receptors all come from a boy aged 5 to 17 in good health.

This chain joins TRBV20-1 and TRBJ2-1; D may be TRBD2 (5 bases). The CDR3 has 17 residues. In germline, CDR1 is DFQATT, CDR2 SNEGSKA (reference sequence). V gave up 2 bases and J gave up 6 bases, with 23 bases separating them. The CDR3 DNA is TGCAGTGCTAGAATTAGCTTGGCGGGCAGCCCGGCCAATGAGCAGTTCTTC. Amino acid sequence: CSARISLAGSPANEQFF.

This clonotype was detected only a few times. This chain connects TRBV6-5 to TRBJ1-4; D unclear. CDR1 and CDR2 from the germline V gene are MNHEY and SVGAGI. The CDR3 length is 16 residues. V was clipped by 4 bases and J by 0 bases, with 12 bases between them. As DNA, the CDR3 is TGTGCCAGCAGTTCAATGCACAGTGCAACTAATGAAAAACTGTTTTTT. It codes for CASSSMHSATNEKLFF.

The CDR3 sequence: CASSYRPSGGSPFF. The CDR3 coding sequence is TGTGCCAGCAGTTACAGGCCTAGCGGGGGTTCTCCGTTCTTC. The chain employs TRBV6-6 and TRBJ2-1, with 10 bases aligning to TRBD2. V was clipped by 2 bases and J by 15 bases; unmatched bases: 10. CDR1 is MNHNY, CDR2 SVGAGI, per germline (reference sequence). The CDR3 has 14 residues.

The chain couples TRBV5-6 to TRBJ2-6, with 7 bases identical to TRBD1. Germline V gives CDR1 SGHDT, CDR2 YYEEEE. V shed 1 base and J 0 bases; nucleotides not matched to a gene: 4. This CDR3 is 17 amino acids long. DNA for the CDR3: TGTGCCAGCAGCTTGACAGGGGATCCCTCTGGGGCCAACGTCCTGACTTTC. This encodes CASSLTGDPSGANVLTF.

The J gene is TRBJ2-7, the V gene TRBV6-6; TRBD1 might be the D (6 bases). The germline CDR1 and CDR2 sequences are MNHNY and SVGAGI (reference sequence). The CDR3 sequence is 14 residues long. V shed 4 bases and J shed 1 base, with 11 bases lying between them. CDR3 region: CASSSKGVSYEQYF. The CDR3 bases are TGTGCCAGCAGTTCGAAGGGGGTATCCTACGAGCAGTACTTC.

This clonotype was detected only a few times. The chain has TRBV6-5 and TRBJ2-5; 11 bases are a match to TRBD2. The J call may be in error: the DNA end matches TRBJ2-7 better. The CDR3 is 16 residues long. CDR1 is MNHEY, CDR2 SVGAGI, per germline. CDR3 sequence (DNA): TGTGCCAGCAGTTACTCGAAGGGACTAGCGGACTACGAGCAGTACTTC. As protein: CASSYSKGLADYEQYF.

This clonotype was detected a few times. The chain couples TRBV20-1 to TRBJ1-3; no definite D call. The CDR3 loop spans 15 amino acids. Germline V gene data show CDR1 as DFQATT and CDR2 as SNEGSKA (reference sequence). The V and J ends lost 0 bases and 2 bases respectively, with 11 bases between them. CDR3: CSARDPRDAGNTIYF. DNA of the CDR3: TGCAGTGCTAGAGATCCCCGCGACGCTGGAAACACCATATATTTT.

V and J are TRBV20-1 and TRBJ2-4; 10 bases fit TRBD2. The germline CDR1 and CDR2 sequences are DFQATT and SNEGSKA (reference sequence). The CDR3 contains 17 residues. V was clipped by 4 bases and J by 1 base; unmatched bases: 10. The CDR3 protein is CSAMKPAGGPAKNIQYF. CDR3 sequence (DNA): TGCAGTGCTATGAAGCCAGCGGGAGGGCCTGCCAAAAACATTCAGTACTTC.

In nucleotides, the CDR3 is TGTGCCACCAGTGCGTCAGGCGCGTTCGGTGAAAAACTGTTTTTT. The encoded protein is CATSASGAFGEKLFF. The V gene is TRBV24-1, the J gene TRBJ1-4; D is undetermined. Germline CDR1 is KGHDR and CDR2 is SFDVKD. The V end lost 5 bases, the J end lost 7 bases, and 16 bases lay between the germline ends. This CDR3 contains 15 residues.

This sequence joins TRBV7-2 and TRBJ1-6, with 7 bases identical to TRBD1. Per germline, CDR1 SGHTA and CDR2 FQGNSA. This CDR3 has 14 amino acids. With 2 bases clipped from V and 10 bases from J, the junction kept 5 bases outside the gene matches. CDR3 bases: TGTGCCAGCAGCTTATTGGGAGGGGGCTCACCCCTCCACTTT. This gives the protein CASSLLGGGSPLHF.

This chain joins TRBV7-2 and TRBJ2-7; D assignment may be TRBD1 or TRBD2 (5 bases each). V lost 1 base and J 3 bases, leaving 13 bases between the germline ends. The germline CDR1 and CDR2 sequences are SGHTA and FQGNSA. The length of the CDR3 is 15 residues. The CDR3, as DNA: TGTGCCAGCAGCTTAGATTATGGGGGTCACTACGAGCAGTACTTC. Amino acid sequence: CASSLDYGGHYEQYF. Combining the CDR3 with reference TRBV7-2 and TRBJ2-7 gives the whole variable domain GAGVSQSPSNKVTEKGKDVELRCDPISGHTALYWYRQSLGQGLEFLIYFQGNSAPDKSGLPSDRFSAERTGGSVSTLTIQRTQQEDSAVYLCASSLDYGGHYEQYFGPGTRLTVT.

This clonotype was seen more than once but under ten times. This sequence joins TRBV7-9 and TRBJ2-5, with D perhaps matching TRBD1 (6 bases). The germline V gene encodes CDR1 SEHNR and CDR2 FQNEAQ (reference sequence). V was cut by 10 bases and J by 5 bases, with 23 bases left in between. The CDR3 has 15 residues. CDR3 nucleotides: TGTGCCACCACGAGCTGGGCAGGGGTGGACGAGACCCAGTACTTC. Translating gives CATTSWAGVDETQYF.

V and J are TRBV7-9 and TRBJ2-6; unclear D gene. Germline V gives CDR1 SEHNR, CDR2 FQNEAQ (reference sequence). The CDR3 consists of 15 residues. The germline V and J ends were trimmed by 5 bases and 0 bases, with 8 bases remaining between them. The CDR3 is CASSPQSSGANVLTF. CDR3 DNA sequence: TGTGCCAGCAGCCCACAATCCTCTGGGGCCAACGTCCTGACTTTC. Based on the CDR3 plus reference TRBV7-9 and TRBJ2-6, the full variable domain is DTGVSQNPRHKITKRGQNVTFRCDPISEHNRLYWYRQTLGQGPEFLTYFQNEAQLEKSRLLSDRFSAERPKGSFSTLEIQRTEQGDSAMYLCASSPQSSGANVLTFGAGSRLTVL.

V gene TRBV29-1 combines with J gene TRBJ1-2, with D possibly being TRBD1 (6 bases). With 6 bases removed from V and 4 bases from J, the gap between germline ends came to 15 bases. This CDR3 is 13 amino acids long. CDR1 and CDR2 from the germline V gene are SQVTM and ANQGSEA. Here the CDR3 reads CSVDRTASYGYTF. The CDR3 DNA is TGCAGCGTAGACCGGACAGCCTCCTATGGCTACACCTTC.

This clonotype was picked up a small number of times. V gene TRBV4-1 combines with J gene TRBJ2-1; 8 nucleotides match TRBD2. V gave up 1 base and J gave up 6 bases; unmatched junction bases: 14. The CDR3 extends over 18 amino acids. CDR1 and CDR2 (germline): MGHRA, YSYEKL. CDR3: CASSQAPGLGLVSNEQFF. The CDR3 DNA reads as TGCGCCAGCAGCCAAGCTCCCGGCTTGGGACTAGTGAGCAATGAGCAGTTCTTC.